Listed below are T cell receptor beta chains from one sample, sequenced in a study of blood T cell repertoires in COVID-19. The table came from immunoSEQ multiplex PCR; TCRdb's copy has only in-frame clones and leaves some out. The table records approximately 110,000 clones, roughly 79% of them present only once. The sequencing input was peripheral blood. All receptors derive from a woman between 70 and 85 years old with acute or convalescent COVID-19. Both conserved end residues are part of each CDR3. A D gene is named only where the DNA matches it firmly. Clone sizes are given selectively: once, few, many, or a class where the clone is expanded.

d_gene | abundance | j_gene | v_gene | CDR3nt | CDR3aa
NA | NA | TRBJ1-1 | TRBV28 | TGTGCCAGCAGTTCGGGACACAGGGAAGCTTTCTTT | CASSSGHREAFF
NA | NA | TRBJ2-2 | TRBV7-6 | TGTGCCAGCAGCTCCCTAAACAGGGAGGGGGACACCGGGGAGCTGTTTTTT | CASSSLNREGDTGELFF
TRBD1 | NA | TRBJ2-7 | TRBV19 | TGTGCCAGTAGTATAGGTCAGGGGGAAGTCTACGAGCAGTACTTC | CASSIGQGEVYEQYF
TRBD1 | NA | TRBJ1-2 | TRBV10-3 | TGTGCCATCAGTGAGTCGGGACAGGGGGCCTATGGCTACACCTTC | CAISESGQGAYGYTF
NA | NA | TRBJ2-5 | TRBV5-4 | TGTGCCAGCAGCTTGGCCGGCAGGGAAGAGACCCAGTACTTC | CASSLAGREETQYF
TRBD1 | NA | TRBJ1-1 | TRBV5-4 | TGTGCCAGCAGCTTGGAAGCGGACAGGGCAAACACTGAAGCTTTCTTT | CASSLEADRANTEAFF
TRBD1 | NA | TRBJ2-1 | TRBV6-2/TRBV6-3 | TGTGCCAGCAGTCGCCCGGACAGGGGGCTCCCGAGCTCCTACAATGAGCAGTTCTTC | CASSRPDRGLPSSYNEQFF
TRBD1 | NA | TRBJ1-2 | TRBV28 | TGTGCCAGCAGTTTGGCAGGGGGGAGCTATGGCTACACCTTC | CASSLAGGSYGYTF
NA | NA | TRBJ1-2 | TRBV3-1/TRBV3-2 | TGTGCCAGCAGCCAAGGGGCCGCCATTCCAAACTATGGCTACACCTTC | CASSQGAAIPNYGYTF
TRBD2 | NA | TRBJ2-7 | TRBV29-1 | TGCAGCGTTGCCCAACTCTCTAGCGGGGGGCCAAGGAGCTACGAGCAGTACTTC | CSVAQLSSGGPRSYEQYF
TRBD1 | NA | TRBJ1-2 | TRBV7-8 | TGTGCCAGCAGCTTAACCCTGACAGGGCGCGGCTATGGCTACACCTTC | CASSLTLTGRGYGYTF
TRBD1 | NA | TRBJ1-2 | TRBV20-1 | TGCAGTGCTACTGACAGGGGAGGCTACACCTTC | CSATDRGGYTF
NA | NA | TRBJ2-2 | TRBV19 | TGTGCCAGTAGTATAAGGGTGGGGCTAGGGAACACCGGGGAGCTGTTTTTT | CASSIRVGLGNTGELFF
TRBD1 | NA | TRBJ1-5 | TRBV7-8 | TGTGCCAGCAGCCGGGACAGGATCAGCAATCAGCCCCAGCATTTT | CASSRDRISNQPQHF
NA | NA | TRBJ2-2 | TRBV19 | TGTGCCAGTAGTGCCCGGACATACAACACCGGGGAGCTGTTTTTT | CASSARTYNTGELFF
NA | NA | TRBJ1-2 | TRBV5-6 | TGTGCCAGCAGCTTGGGTGAGGCAGGGCTAGGGTCCTATGGCTACACCTTC | CASSLGEAGLGSYGYTF
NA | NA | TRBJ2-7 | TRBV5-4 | TGTGCCAGCAGCTTGGGGGGGACAAGAACCTACGAGCAGTACTTC | CASSLGGTRTYEQYF
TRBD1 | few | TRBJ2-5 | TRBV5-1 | TGCGCCAGCAGCGAACAGGGGTCAGGCGGGGAGACCCAGTACTTC | CASSEQGSGGETQYF
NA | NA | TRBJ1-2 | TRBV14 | TGTGCCAGCAGCCAAGATACTTGGAGCGGGGATGGCTACACCTTC | CASSQDTWSGDGYTF
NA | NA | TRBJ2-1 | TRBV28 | TGTGCCAGCCCTCACCTAGGGGAGGCATCCTACAATGAGCAGTTCTTC | CASPHLGEASYNEQFF
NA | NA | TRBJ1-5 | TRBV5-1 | TGCGCCAGCAGCTTGGATGGCAGAGGCCCCGATCAGCCCCAGCATTTT | CASSLDGRGPDQPQHF
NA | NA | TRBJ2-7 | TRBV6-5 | TGTGCCAGCAAGCAGGACAGCTCCTACGAGCAGTACTTC | CASKQDSSYEQYF
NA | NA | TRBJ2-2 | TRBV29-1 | TGCAGCGTTGCCCGCGATAGCACCGGGGAGCTGTTTTTT | CSVARDSTGELFF
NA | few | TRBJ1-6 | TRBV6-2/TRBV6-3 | TGTGCCAGCAGTTACGTCTCGAGGGTTTATAATTCACCCCTCCACTTT | CASSYVSRVYNSPLHF
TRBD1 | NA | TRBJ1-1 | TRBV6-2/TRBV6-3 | TGTGCCAGCAGTTACAAAAGGGACAGGGGCACTGAAGCTTTCTTT | CASSYKRDRGTEAFF
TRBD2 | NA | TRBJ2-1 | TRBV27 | TGTGCCAGCAGCCTCCTGACTAGCAGTAATGAGCAGTTCTTC | CASSLLTSSNEQFF
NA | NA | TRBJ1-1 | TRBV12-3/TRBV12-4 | TGTGCCAGCACGGGGGGGGCGAACACTGAAGCTTTCTTT | CASTGGANTEAFF
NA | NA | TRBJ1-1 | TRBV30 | TGTGGGGGGGGTTCCGCTGAAGCTTTCTTT | CGGGSAEAFF
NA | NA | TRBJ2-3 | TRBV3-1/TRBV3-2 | TGTGCCAGCAGCCCGGGTTACCCCACAGATACGCAGTATTTT | CASSPGYPTDTQYF
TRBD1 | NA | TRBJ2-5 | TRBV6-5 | TGTGCCAGCAGTAGAAGGACAGGGGCGCGGGAGACCCAGTACTTC | CASSRRTGARETQYF
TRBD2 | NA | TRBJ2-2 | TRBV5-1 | TGCGCCAGCAGCCTTCGGACTAGCGGGAACACCGGGGAGCTGTTTTTT | CASSLRTSGNTGELFF
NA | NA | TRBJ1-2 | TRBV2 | TGTGCCAGCAGTGCCCAACAGGGTGGCTATGGCTACACCTTC | CASSAQQGGYGYTF
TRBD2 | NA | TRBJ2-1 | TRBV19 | TGTGCCAGTAGACCGGGACTAGCGGGAGCCTACAATGAGCAGTTCTTC | CASRPGLAGAYNEQFF
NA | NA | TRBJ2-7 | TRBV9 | TGTGCCAGCAGCGTAGCGCCGGGGAGCTCCTACGAGCAGTACTTC | CASSVAPGSSYEQYF
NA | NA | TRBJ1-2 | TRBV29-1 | TGCAGCGTTGTTATCTACGCCGGGTTCTTCTTC | CSVVIYAGFFF
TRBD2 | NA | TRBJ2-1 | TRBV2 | TGTGCCAGCAGTGCGAGCGGGGAGACAAGCTCCTACAATGAGCAGTTCTTC | CASSASGETSSYNEQFF
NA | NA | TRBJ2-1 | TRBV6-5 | TGTGCCAGCAGTTACTCAACTCGGGGTGAGCAGTTCTTC | CASSYSTRGEQFF
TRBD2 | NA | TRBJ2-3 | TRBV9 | TGTGCCAGCAGCCCTTTCCGGGAGGGCCTATTAGATACGCAGTATTTT | CASSPFREGLLDTQYF
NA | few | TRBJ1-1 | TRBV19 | TGTGCCAGTTCAGGGATTTTGGGCACTGAAGCTTTCTTT | CASSGILGTEAFF
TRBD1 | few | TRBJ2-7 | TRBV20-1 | TGCAGTGCTAGTCACCACAGGGGAATTGATGACGAGCAGTACTTC | CSASHHRGIDDEQYF
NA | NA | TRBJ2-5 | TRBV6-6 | TGTGCCAGCAGCTACCCTAGTGGGAGGGGGGGAGAGACCCAGTACTTC | CASSYPSGRGGETQYF
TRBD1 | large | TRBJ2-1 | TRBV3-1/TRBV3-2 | TGTGCCAGCAGTCCTACCCCTGGGACAGGATTAAACAATGAGCAGTTCTTC | CASSPTPGTGLNNEQFF
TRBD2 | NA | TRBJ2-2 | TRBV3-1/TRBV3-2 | TGTGCCAGCAGCGTGGGGACTAGCGGGAGAGGTACCGGGGAGCTGTTTTTT | CASSVGTSGRGTGELFF
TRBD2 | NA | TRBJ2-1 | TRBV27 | TGTGCCAGCAGTCCCCTGGCGGGAGGGTCCTACAATGAGCAGTTCTTC | CASSPLAGGSYNEQFF
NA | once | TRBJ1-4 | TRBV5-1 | TGCGCCAGCAGCTTTCTCGGGGAAGGCGAAAAACTGTTTTTT | CASSFLGEGEKLFF
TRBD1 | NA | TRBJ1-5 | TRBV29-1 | TGCAGCGTGTCGGGACAGGGGGATCAGCCCCAGCATTTT | CSVSGQGDQPQHF
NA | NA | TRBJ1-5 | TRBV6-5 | TGTGCCAGCATGAGGGAGGGCAATCAGCCCCAGCATTTT | CASMREGNQPQHF
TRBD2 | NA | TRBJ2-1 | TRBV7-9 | TGTGCCAGCAGCCTGGGGGGGACTAGCGGCAATGAGCAGTTCTTC | CASSLGGTSGNEQFF
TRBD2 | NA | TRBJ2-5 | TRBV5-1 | TGCGCCAGCAGCCGGACTAGCGGGAGAGAAGAGACCCAGTACTTC | CASSRTSGREETQYF
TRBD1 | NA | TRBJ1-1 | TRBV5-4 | TGTGCCAGCAGCTTGGTGCAGGGGGCGACCTCTGAAGCTTTCTTT | CASSLVQGATSEAFF
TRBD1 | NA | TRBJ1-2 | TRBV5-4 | TGTGCCAGCAGCCAGAGACAGGGTCTCGCTAACTATGGCTACACCTTC | CASSQRQGLANYGYTF
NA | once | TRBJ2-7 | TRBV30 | TGTGCCTGGAGGCCGGAGCGGACCCGCCACGAGCAGTACTTC | CAWRPERTRHEQYF
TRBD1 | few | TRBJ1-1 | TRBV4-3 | TGCGCCAGCAGCCAAGATACAGGGGCCAACACTGAAGCTTTCTTT | CASSQDTGANTEAFF
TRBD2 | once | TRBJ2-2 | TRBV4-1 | TGCGCCAGCAGCCAAGGAGAGGGACTAGCGGGCCTGGCGGGGGAGCTGTTTTTT | CASSQGEGLAGLAGELFF
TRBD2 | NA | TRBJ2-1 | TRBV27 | TGTGCCAGCAGTCTAGCGGGGTACAATGAGCAGTTCTTC | CASSLAGYNEQFF
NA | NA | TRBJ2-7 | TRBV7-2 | TGTGCCAGCAGCTTAGTTTCCGTTAGCTCCTACGAGCAGTACTTC | CASSLVSVSSYEQYF
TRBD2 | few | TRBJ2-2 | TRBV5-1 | TGCGCCAGCAGCTGGCTAGCGGGAGGAAGGAGGGAGCTGTTTTTT | CASSWLAGGRRELFF
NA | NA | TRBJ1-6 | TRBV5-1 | TGCGCCAGCAGCTTGGATGGGTCCGGGGTCAATTCACCCCTCCACTTT | CASSLDGSGVNSPLHF
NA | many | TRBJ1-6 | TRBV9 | TGTGCCAGCAGCGTAGGAAGTTCAGCGGATTCACCCCTCCACTTT | CASSVGSSADSPLHF
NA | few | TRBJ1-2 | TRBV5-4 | TGTGCCAGCAGCTTGTGGTCAGGTCTAATTTATGGCTACACCTTC | CASSLWSGLIYGYTF